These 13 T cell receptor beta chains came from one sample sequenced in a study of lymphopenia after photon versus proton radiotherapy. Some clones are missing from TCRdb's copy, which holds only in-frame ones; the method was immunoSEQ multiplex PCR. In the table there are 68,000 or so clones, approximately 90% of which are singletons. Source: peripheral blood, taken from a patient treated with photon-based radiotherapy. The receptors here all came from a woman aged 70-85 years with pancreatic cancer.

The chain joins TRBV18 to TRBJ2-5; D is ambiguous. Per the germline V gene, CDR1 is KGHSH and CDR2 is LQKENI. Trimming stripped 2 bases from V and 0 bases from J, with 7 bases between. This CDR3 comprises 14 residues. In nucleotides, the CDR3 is TGTGCCAGCTCACCAGCCTACGACCAAGAGACCCAGTACTTC. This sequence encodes CASSPAYDQETQYF.

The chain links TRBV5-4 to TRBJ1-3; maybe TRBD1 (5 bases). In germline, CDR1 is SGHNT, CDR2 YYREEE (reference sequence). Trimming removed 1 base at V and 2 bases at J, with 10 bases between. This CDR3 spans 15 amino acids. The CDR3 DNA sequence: TGTGCCAGCAGCTTGAACTTGGGGGCTGGAAACACCATATATTTT. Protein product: CASSLNLGAGNTIYF.

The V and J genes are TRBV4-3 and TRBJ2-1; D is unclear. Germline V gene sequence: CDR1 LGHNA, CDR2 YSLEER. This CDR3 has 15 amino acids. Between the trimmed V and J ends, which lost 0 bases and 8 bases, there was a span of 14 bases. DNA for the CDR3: TGCGCCAGCAGCCAAGATTTAGTTACTGGCGATGAGCAGTTCTTC. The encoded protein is CASSQDLVTGDEQFF.

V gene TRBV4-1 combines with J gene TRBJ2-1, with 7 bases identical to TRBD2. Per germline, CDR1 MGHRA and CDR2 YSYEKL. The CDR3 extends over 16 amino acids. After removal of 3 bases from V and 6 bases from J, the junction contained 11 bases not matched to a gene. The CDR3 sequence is CASSQEEREPANEQFF. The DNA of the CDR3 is TGCGCCAGCAGCCAGGAAGAGCGGGAACCGGCCAATGAGCAGTTCTTC.

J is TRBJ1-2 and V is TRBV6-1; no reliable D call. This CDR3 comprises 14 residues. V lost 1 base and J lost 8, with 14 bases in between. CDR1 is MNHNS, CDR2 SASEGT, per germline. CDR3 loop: CASSEGSGSRGYTF. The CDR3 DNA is TGTGCCAGCAGTGAAGGATCCGGCTCTAGAGGCTACACCTTC.

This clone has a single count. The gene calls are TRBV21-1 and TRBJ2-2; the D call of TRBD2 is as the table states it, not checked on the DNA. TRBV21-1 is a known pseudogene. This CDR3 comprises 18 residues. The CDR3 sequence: CASSNEPSGRGRAGELFF. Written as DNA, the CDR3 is TGTGCCAGCAGCAATGAGCCCAGCGGGAGGGGTAGGGCCGGGGAGCTGTTTTTT.

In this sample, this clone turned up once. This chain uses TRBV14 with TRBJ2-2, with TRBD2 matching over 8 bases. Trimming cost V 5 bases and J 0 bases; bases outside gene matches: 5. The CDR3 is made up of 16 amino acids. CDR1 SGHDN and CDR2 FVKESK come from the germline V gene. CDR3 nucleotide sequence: TGTGCCAGCAGCTTCGCGGGAGGTTCGAACACCGGGGAGCTGTTTTTT. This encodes CASSFAGGSNTGELFF.

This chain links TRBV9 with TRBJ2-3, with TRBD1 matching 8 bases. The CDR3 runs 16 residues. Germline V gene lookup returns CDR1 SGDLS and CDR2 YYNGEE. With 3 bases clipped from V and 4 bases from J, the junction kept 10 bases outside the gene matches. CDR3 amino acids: CASSARDRGIADTQYF. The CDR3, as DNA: TGTGCCAGCAGCGCCCGCGACAGGGGAATCGCAGATACGCAGTATTTT.

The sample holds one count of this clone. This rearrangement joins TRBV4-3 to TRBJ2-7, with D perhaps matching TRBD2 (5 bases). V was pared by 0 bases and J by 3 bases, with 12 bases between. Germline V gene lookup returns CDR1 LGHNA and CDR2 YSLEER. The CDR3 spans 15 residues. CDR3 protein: CASSQESGRLYEQYF. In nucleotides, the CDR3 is TGCGCCAGCAGCCAAGAGTCGGGAAGGCTCTACGAGCAGTACTTC.

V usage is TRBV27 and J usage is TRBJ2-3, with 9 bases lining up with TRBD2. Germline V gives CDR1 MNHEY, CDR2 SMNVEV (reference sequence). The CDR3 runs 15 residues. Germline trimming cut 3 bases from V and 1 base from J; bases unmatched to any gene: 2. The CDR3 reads CASSFGGRGTDTQYF. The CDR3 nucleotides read TGTGCCAGCAGTTTTGGCGGGAGGGGCACAGATACGCAGTATTTT.

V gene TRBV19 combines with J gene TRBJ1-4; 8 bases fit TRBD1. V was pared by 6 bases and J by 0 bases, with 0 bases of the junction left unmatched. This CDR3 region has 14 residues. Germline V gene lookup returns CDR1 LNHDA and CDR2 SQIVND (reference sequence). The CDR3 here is CASRQGATNEKLFF. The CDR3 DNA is TGTGCCAGTAGACAGGGGGCAACTAATGAAAAACTGTTTTTT. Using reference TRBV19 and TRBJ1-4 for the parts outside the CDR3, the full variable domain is DGGITQSPKYLFRKEGQNVTLSCEQNLNHDAMYWYRQDPGQGLRLIYYSQIVNDFQKGDIAEGYSVSREKKESFPLTVTSAQKNPTAFYLCASRQGATNEKLFFGSGTQLSVL.

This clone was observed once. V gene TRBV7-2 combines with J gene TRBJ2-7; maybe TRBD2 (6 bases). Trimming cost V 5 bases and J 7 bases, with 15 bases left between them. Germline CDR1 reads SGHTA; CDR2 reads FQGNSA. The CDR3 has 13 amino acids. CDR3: CASSGSGVGEQYF. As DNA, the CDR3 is TGTGCCAGCAGCGGGTCGGGAGTCGGAGAGCAGTACTTC.

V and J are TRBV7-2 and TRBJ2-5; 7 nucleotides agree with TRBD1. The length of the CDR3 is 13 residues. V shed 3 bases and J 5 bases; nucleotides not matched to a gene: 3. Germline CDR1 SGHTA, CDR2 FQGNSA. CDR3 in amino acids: CASSFFRGETQYF. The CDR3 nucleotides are TGTGCCAGCAGCTTCTTCAGGGGGGAGACCCAGTACTTC. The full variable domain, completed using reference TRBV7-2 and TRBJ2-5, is GAGVSQSPSNKVTEKGKDVELRCDPISGHTALYWYRQSLGQGLEFLIYFQGNSAPDKSGLPSDRFSAERTGGSVSTLTIQRTQQEDSAVYLCASSFFRGETQYFGPGTRLLVL.